This TCR beta chain was identified in a study of blood T cell repertoires in COVID-19. Study-level background: The United States, Italy and Spain were the sources of the acute and convalescent COVID-19 samples.

Germline-derived CDR1 and CDR2 are SGHDT and YYEEEE. This CDR3 has 15 amino acids. Trimming left V 0 bases short and J 2 bases short, with 12 bases between. The table lists this clone with a count of one. The protocol was immunoSEQ multiplex PCR, while the TCRdb copy is restricted to in-frame clones and leaves out a portion. The repertoire holds some 54,000 clones, around 85% seen once, with under 30% in the top ten. The genes are TRBV5-6 and TRBJ2-7; possible D gene TRBD2, 6 bases. This clonotype was sampled from a woman of 80 years or more with COVID-19, enrolled during active disease. Sequencing input: peripheral blood. The CDR3 spells CASSLVGGATYEQYF. The CDR3 DNA is TGTGCCAGCAGCTTGGTGGGGGGTGCCACCTACGAGCAGTACTTC.